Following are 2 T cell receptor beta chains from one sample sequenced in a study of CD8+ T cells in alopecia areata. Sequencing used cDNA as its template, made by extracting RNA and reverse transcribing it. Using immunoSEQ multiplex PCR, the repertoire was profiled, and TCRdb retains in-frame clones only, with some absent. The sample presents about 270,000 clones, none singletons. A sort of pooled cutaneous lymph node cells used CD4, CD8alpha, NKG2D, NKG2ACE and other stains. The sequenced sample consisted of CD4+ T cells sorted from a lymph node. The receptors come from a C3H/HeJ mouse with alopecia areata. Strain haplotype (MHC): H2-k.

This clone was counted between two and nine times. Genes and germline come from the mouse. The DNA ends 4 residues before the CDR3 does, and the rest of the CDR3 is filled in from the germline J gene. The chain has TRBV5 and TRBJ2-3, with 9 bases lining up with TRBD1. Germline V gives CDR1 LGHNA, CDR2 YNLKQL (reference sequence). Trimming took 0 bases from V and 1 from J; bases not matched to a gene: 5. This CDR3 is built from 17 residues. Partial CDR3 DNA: TGTGCCAGCAGCCAAGATCCGGGACAGGGACGTGCAGAA. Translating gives CASSQDPGQGRAE. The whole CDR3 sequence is CASSQDPGQGRAETLYF.

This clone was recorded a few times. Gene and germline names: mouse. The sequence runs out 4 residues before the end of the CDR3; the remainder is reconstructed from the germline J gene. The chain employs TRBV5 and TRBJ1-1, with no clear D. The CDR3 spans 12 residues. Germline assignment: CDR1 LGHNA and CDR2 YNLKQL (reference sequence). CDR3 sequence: CASSQPHTEVFF. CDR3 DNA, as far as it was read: TGTGCCAGCAGCCAACCACATACA.